The TCR beta chain under discussion was sequenced for a study of cytomegalovirus exposure and HLA in healthy donors. Study overall: Both the approximately 130 validation repertoires and the approximately 640 first-cohort repertoires used the same platform, as reported by a later analysis.

Data came from immunoSEQ multiplex PCR; TCRdb stores just in-frame clones and leaves some out. This table holds some 150,000 clones, 87% found once. The ends were cut back, 2 bases at V and 5 bases at J, with 18 bases in the middle. Germline V gene data show CDR1 as SGHAT and CDR2 as FQNNGV. The CDR3 sequence is 16 residues long. The receptor comes from a man aged 18 to 35 in good health and CMV-seropositive. The V and J genes are TRBV11-2 and TRBJ1-1, with no clear D. The sample taken for sequencing was PBMCs. CDR3 bases: TGTGCCAGCAGCTTAAGTTTAGGGAGGAGAAGGACTGAAGCTTTCTTT. Protein sequence: CASSLSLGRRRTEAFF.